The sequence of this TCR beta chain was determined in a study of vaccination and CD4 T cells after COVID-19. At the level of the study: Post-vaccine sampling followed dose two by a median about 72 days (range 14 to 241).

Treatment here: approximately nine-day PBMC culture with coronavirus spike peptide pools or control peptides (ViraFEST assay). Culture conditions combined about 2 million PBMCs per well with 7.5 to 10 IU/ml IL-2 and 8.5 to 10 ug/ml peptide pools. Germline CDR1 SGHAT, CDR2 FQNNGV. The CDR3 has 14 amino acids. V was pared by 1 base and J by 4 bases, with 3 bases of the junction left unmatched. CD4+ T cells that had been cultured provided DNA sequenced with the Oncomine TCR Beta short-read assay. TCRdb re-called the PCR reads with MiXCR, one entry per CDR3 protein. The table has 7,500 to 10,000 distinct CDR3 sequences, about a fifth seen once; the top ten hold about 20%. This clonotype has a handful of counts. The antigen is undetermined.

The source of this sequence is a human donor who had recovered from COVID-19. The V and J genes are TRBV11-2 and TRBJ2-5; 7 bases align to TRBD1. The sample here was CD4+ T cells from blood, cultured in vitro, taken after SARS-CoV-2 vaccination. CDR3 amino acids: CASSLATGVETQYF. The CDR3 DNA is TGTGCCAGCAGCTTAGCCACAGGGGTAGAGACCCAGTACTTC.